The source of this T cell receptor beta chain is a study of blood T cell repertoires in COVID-19. Study context: Before being deemed recovered, Cohort 3 donors had two negative PCRs, clearance, or symptom resolution.

The length of the CDR3 is 14 residues. Germline V gives CDR1 MNHEY, CDR2 SVGAGI. V lost 0 bases, J lost 7 bases, and 10 bases lay in between. Participants came from some 26 US areas, aged roughly 18 to 89 years. Produced via immunoSEQ multiplex PCR; TCRdb's table is partial and in-frame only. The sample lists hundreds of thousands of clones; more than 75% were seen once. This chain connects TRBV6-5 to TRBJ1-3; no clear D. The receptor's source is a woman between 55 and 75 years old in a cohort exposed to, infected with or recovered from COVID-19 (not recorded which). The sequenced sample was PBMCs or T cells enriched from blood (not recorded which). The CDR3 is CASSYSSRENTIYF. DNA of the CDR3: TGTGCCAGCAGTTACTCGTCCCGGGAGAACACCATATATTTT.